Listed below are T cell receptor beta chains from one sample, sequenced in a study of control samples from healthy donors and cancer patients. Only in-frame clones appear in the TCRdb table, and some are missing; sequencing was by immunoSEQ multiplex PCR. The sample carries 90,000 to 150,000 clones, approximately 88% recorded once. The sequenced sample was blood. The receptors derive from a man aged 35 to 55 in good health. The CDR3 runs from the conserved cysteine through the conserved F or W. A D gene is named only where the DNA matches it firmly. Some rows have no size entry. The others give once, few or many, or a class for an expanded clone.

>TRBV2|-|-|TRBJ1-2
TGTGCCAGCAGTGAAGGGACGGCCTTCTATGGCTACACCTTC
CASSEGTAFYGYTF
>TRBV24-1|-|-|TRBJ2-1
TGTGCCACCAGTGATCCGGGACAAGGGGACGATGAGCAGTTCTTC
CATSDPGQGDDEQFF
>TRBV19|-|-|TRBJ2-7
TGTGCCAGTAGTGGCGGGGCCTCCTACGAGCAGTACTTC
CASSGGASYEQYF
>TRBV2|-|TRBD1|TRBJ2-3
TGTGCCAGCAGCAGAAACAGGGGGCGGACAGATACGCAGTATTTT
CASSRNRGRTDTQYF
>TRBV5-1|-|-|TRBJ1-3
TGCGCCAGCAGCTTGGCCGGGCAGGGGTTCTCTGGAAACACCATATATTTT
CASSLAGQGFSGNTIYF
>TRBV6-4|once|-|TRBJ2-1
TGTGCCAGCAGTGACTCGACGGGGAATGAGCAGTTCTTC
CASSDSTGNEQFF
>TRBV6-5|-|-|TRBJ1-1
TGTGCCAGCAGTTACGCAGGGATCACTGAAGCTTTCTTT
CASSYAGITEAFF
>TRBV6-1|-|-|TRBJ2-1
TGTGCCAGCAGTGAAGTGCTACGCAGGGGCCCTAGCTCCTACAATGAGCAGTTCTTC
CASSEVLRRGPSSYNEQFF
>TRBV11-2|-|-|TRBJ1-3
TGTGCCAGCAGCTTAGCGAGCTCTACTGGAAACACCATATATTTT
CASSLASSTGNTIYF
>TRBV9|-|-|TRBJ2-6
TGTGCCAGCAGCGCCCAAGGCTTTGGGGCCAACGTCCTGACTTTC
CASSAQGFGANVLTF
>TRBV5-1|once|-|TRBJ2-3
TGCGCCAGCAGCTTGGGGCAGGGCTGGGATACGCAGTATTTT
CASSLGQGWDTQYF
>TRBV6-1|-|-|TRBJ1-4
TGTGCCAGCAGTGACGGAGGGATGGCTAATGAAAAACTGTTTTTT
CASSDGGMANEKLFF
>TRBV6-2/TRBV6-3|-|-|TRBJ1-2
TGTGCCAGCAGTTACGGGGGTACTACTAACTATGGCTACACCTTC
CASSYGGTTNYGYTF
>TRBV9|-|-|TRBJ2-2
TGTGCCAGCAGCGGATCCTGGGACACTCTAAACACCGGGGAGCTGTTTTTT
CASSGSWDTLNTGELFF
>TRBV6-5|-|-|TRBJ1-1
TGTGCCAGCAGAGAGCGGGGCAACACTGAAGCTTTCTTT
CASRERGNTEAFF
>TRBV5-1|-|-|TRBJ2-1
TGCGCCAGCAGCTTGGTCGCCTACGACAATGAGCAGTTCTTC
CASSLVAYDNEQFF
>TRBV7-2|-|-|TRBJ1-2
TGTGCCAGCAGCCCCGGGGGTTTCCGTGGCTACACCTTC
CASSPGGFRGYTF
>TRBV11-3|-|TRBD2|TRBJ2-1
TGTGCCAGCAGCCGACCTCCCGGGGGGGCCCACAATGAGCAGTTCTTC
CASSRPPGGAHNEQFF
>TRBV5-8|-|-|TRBJ1-1
TGTGCCAGCAGCTCGCGGCAGGGAGGTGAAGCTTTCTTT
CASSSRQGGEAFF
>TRBV7-5|-|-|TRBJ2-4
TGTGCCAGAAGCTTAGCAGGTCCCCTAGCCAAAAACATTCAGTACTTC
CARSLAGPLAKNIQYF
>TRBV7-9|few|-|TRBJ2-7
TGTGCCAGCAGTCCCACAGGTTACGAGCAGTACTTC
CASSPTGYEQYF
>TRBV18|-|-|TRBJ1-6
TGTGCCAGCTCACCAGGGATGGATTCACCCCTCCACTTT
CASSPGMDSPLHF
>TRBV6-5|-|TRBD1|TRBJ2-2
TGTGCCACAACTTCAGGGGGCGGGACCGGGGAGCTGTTTTTT
CATTSGGGTGELFF
>TRBV2|-|TRBD1|TRBJ1-2
TGTGCCAGCAGTGAAATACAGGGGAGGGGCTACACCTTC
CASSEIQGRGYTF
>TRBV11-1|-|-|TRBJ1-6
TGTGCCAGCAGCCTAGACGGACAGTCATATAATTCACCCCTCCACTTT
CASSLDGQSYNSPLHF
>TRBV25-1|-|TRBD1|TRBJ1-1
TGTGCCAGCAGTGGGGGACAGCCGGGGGACACTGAAGCTTTCTTT
CASSGGQPGDTEAFF
>TRBV5-4|-|-|TRBJ2-1
TGTGCCAGCAGCTTGGGCAGGGCGGGGAGCTCCTACAATGAGCAGTTCTTC
CASSLGRAGSSYNEQFF
>TRBV11-3|-|TRBD2|TRBJ2-1
TGTGCCAGCAGCTTGGGCGGGGGGGTGGCTTACAATGAGCAGTTCTTC
CASSLGGGVAYNEQFF
>TRBV14|-|-|TRBJ1-2
TGTGCCAGCAGCCAAGTACACAGCTATGGCTACACCTTC
CASSQVHSYGYTF
>TRBV24-1|-|-|TRBJ2-3
TGTGCCACCAGTGACTCACCCCGGATGGCAGATACGCAGTATTTT
CATSDSPRMADTQYF
>TRBV19|-|-|TRBJ1-2
TGTGCCAGTAGTCAATGGACGGGCCTTAATTATGGCTACACCTTC
CASSQWTGLNYGYTF
>TRBV7-2|-|-|TRBJ1-2
TGTGCCAGCAGCTTAGCAGGGGCAGATGGCTACACCTTC
CASSLAGADGYTF
>TRBV7-2|-|-|TRBJ1-4
TGTGCCAGCAGCTTAGGAGTCGCTGGTGAAAAACTGTTTTTT
CASSLGVAGEKLFF